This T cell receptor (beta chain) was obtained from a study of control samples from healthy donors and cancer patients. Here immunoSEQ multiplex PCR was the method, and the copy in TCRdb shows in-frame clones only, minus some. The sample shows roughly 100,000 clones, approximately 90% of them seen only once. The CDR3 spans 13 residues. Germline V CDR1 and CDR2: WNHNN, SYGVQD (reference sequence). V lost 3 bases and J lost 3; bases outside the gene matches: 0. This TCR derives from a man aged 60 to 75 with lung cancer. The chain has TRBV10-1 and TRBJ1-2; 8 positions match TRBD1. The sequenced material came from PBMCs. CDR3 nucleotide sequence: TGCGCCAGCAGTGAACAGGGGGACTATGGCTACACCTTC. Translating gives CASSEQGDYGYTF.